The present T cell receptor beta chain was sequenced within a study of blood T cell repertoires in COVID-19. Profiled with immunoSEQ multiplex PCR; TCRdb holds only in-frame clones, not every one. This table holds approximately 530,000 clones, about 89% found once. The germline V gene has CDR1 MDHEN and CDR2 SYDVKM. Germline trimming cut 10 bases from V and 1 base from J; bases unmatched to any gene: 6. The CDR3 runs to 13 residues. Seattle's cohort entered during active infection and was followed longitudinally. The sequence came from a woman between 45 and 60 years old with COVID-19, enrolled during active disease. Sequencing used peripheral blood. The J gene is TRBJ1-1, the V gene TRBV28; 7 bases match TRBD1. The CDR3 protein is CATTQGTNTEAFF. As DNA, the CDR3 is TGTGCCACCACACAGGGGACGAACACTGAAGCTTTCTTT.